This T cell receptor beta chain originates from a study of cytomegalovirus exposure and HLA in healthy donors. Study-level points and caveats: Reportedly, cytomegalovirus status was diagnosed with high sensitivity and specificity. In a later analysis, several top co-occurrence clusters appeared linked to parvovirus B19, influenza, CMV and Epstein-Barr virus.

About this clone itself: The target antigen is unknown.

PCR amplification relied on 60 Vbeta primers (plus 13 Jbeta primers). Some clones are missing from TCRdb's copy, which holds only in-frame ones; the method was immunoSEQ multiplex PCR. The sample carries about 140,000 clones, about four fifths recorded once. Per germline, CDR1 SGDLS and CDR2 YYNGEE. V was clipped by 2 bases and J by 2 bases; unmatched bases: 3. This CDR3 has 14 amino acids. Sequenced input: PBMCs. V gene TRBV9 combines with J gene TRBJ2-5; 7 nucleotides align to TRBD2. This sequence originates from a male donor in good health and CMV-seronegative. CDR3 in amino acids: CASSVGLGQETQYF. The CDR3 nucleotides are TGTGCCAGCAGCGTTGGACTAGGGCAAGAGACCCAGTACTTC.